Listed here is a single TCR beta chain. This entry comes from a study of blood T cell repertoires in COVID-19. Study-wide background: Researchers got acute and convalescent COVID-19 samples from the United States, Italy and Spain.

Some clones are missing from TCRdb's copy, which holds only in-frame ones; the method was immunoSEQ multiplex PCR. The sample contains around 150,000 clones, around 84% of which appear only once. The V and J ends lost 4 bases and 6 bases respectively, with 21 bases between them. Germline-derived CDR1 and CDR2 are LNHDA and SQIVND (reference sequence). CDR3 length equals 16 residues. This receptor was taken from a woman over 75 with acute or convalescent COVID-19. The rearrangement joins TRBV19 to TRBJ1-1; possible D gene TRBD1, 6 bases. The specimen was peripheral blood. The CDR3 reads CASSTTEGGELAEAFF. CDR3 nucleotides: TGTGCCAGTAGTACCACGGAGGGGGGGGAACTTGCTGAAGCTTTCTTT. The complete variable domain, with remaining parts taken from reference TRBV19 and TRBJ1-1, reads DGGITQSPKYLFRKEGQNVTLSCEQNLNHDAMYWYRQDPGQGLRLIYYSQIVNDFQKGDIAEGYSVSREKKESFPLTVTSAQKNPTAFYLCASSTTEGGELAEAFFGQGTRLTVV.